This T cell receptor beta chain was documented in a study of graft-versus-host responses after intestinal transplantation. Sequencing was performed with immunoSEQ multiplex PCR; in TCRdb, only in-frame clones are kept and a portion is missing. Among tens of thousands of clones, approximately 92% were seen once, and the ten largest hold over 0.45%. This clone was counted once. Its antigen is as yet unknown. Germline CDR1 and CDR2: SEHNR and FQNEAQ (reference sequence). This CDR3 has 16 residues. J gave up 4 bases and V 5 bases, and 14 bases lay outside the gene matches. The chain has TRBV7-9 and TRBJ2-7, with 7 bases that match TRBD2. Sequenced here: unstimulated CD8+ T cells sorted from spleen or lymph node cells, sampled before intestinal transplant. The clonotype originates from a human donor who received an intestinal transplant. The CDR3 loop is CASSLSSGRVGYEQYF. The CDR3 DNA follows: TGTGCCAGCAGCCTCTCCTCGGGGAGGGTGGGGTACGAGCAGTACTTC.